Below are 22 T cell receptor beta chains sequenced from a single sample in a study of blood T cell repertoires in COVID-19. Generated by immunoSEQ multiplex PCR, the TCRdb table keeps only in-frame clones and is missing some. The top ten clones hold around 4.2% of a sample with 100,000 to 150,000 clones, approximately 90% of them seen once. Sequences were obtained from peripheral blood. These receptors were obtained from a man between 60 and 70 years old with COVID-19, enrolled during active disease.

This chain connects TRBV27 to TRBJ1-6; TRBD1 aligns across 7 bases. V shed 2 bases, J shed 10 bases, and the junction held 8 bases outside the gene matches. The CDR3 runs to 15 residues. Germline CDR1 MNHEY, CDR2 SMNVEV (reference sequence). The CDR3 DNA reads as TGTGCCAGCAGTTTAGGGTCCAACAGGGGATCACCCCTCCACTTT. This gives the protein CASSLGSNRGSPLHF.

The V and J genes are TRBV2 and TRBJ1-1, with a possible D match to TRBD1 (6 bases). V was shortened by 6 bases and J by 2 bases, with 19 bases between the two germline ends. Germline V lookup: CDR1 SNHLY, CDR2 FYNNEI. This CDR3 spans 16 amino acids. CDR3 sequence (DNA): TGTGCCAGCAGAGGCCCCGGGACATCAGGTAACACTGAAGCTTTCTTT. Amino acid sequence: CASRGPGTSGNTEAFF. Full variable domain (outside the CDR3, taken from reference TRBV2 and TRBJ1-1): EPEVTQTPSHQVTQMGQEVILRCVPISNHLYFYWYRQILGQKVEFLVSFYNNEISEKSEIFDDQFSVERPDGSNFTLKIRSTKLEDSAMYFCASRGPGTSGNTEAFFGQGTRLTVV.

This chain connects TRBV11-3 to TRBJ1-5; tentative D call: TRBD1 (6 bases). This CDR3 has 14 amino acids. CDR1 is SGHNT, CDR2 YENEEA, per germline. Trimming removed 1 base at V and 9 bases at J, with 13 bases between. This CDR3 is CASSLARGLWPQHF. The CDR3 DNA is TGTGCCAGCAGCTTAGCCAGGGGCCTTTGGCCCCAGCATTTT.

As regards this clone: The same CDR3 can be traced to other DNA sequences in this sample. V usage is TRBV2 and J usage is TRBJ1-4; D unresolved. The germline CDR1 and CDR2 sequences are SNHLY and FYNNEI. The CDR3 contains 13 residues. The V gene lost 6 bases and the J gene lost 7 bases, with 12 bases spanning the gap. CDR3 nucleotides: TGTGCCAGCAGCAGGAAAGGTGGTGAAAAACTGTTTTTT. This gives the protein CASSRKGGEKLFF.

The chain recombines TRBV6-1 with TRBJ1-5; tentative D call: TRBD1 (6 bases). Germline lookup yields CDR1 MNHNS and CDR2 SASEGT. The CDR3 consists of 13 residues. V lost 6 bases and J 6 bases, leaving 12 bases between the germline ends. CDR3 residues: CASSTGKAQPQHF. CDR3 bases: TGTGCCAGCAGCACAGGGAAGGCTCAGCCCCAGCATTTT.

This chain joins TRBV5-4 and TRBJ2-1, with 7 positions matching TRBD1. Germline assignment: CDR1 SGHNT and CDR2 YYREEE (reference sequence). J lost 4 bases, V lost 0 bases, and 1 base had no gene match. CDR3 size: 14 residues. This CDR3 is CASSLEGAYNEQFF. In nucleotides, the CDR3 is TGTGCCAGCAGCTTGGAGGGGGCATACAATGAGCAGTTCTTC.

The V and J genes are TRBV7-2 and TRBJ1-3; 8 nucleotides match TRBD1. V gave up 1 base and J gave up 4 bases; unmatched junction bases: 12. This CDR3 comprises 18 residues. Germline loops: CDR1 SGHTA, CDR2 FQGNSA. The CDR3 sequence is CASSLDAGPGGAGNTIYF. CDR3 nucleotide sequence: TGTGCCAGCAGCTTAGATGCAGGACCAGGGGGCGCGGGAAACACCATATATTTT. Drawing the rest from reference TRBV7-2 and TRBJ1-3, the complete variable domain is GAGVSQSPSNKVTEKGKDVELRCDPISGHTALYWYRQSLGQGLEFLIYFQGNSAPDKSGLPSDRFSAERTGGSVSTLTIQRTQQEDSAVYLCASSLDAGPGGAGNTIYFGEGSWLTVV.

This clone was picked up a small number of times. The chain is built from TRBV30 and TRBJ2-7; maybe TRBD2 (5 bases). This CDR3 comprises 10 residues. With 8 bases removed from V and 6 bases from J, the gap between germline ends came to 11 bases. Per the germline V gene, CDR1 is GTSNPN and CDR2 is SVGIG (reference sequence). The CDR3 DNA follows: TGTGCCGGAGGTGGGCTCGAGCAGTACTTC. Amino acid sequence: CAGGGLEQYF.

This chain joins TRBV9 and TRBJ2-1; a possible D gene is TRBD1 (6 bases). V was trimmed by 2 bases and J by 8 bases, leaving 26 bases between them. Germline CDR1 is SGDLS and CDR2 is YYNGEE. The CDR3 is 18 residues long. The CDR3 loop reads CASSVRGQGSGPTDEQFF. CDR3 bases: TGTGCCAGCAGCGTTAGGGGCCAGGGGTCAGGACCTACGGATGAGCAGTTCTTC.

The rearrangement links TRBV30 to TRBJ1-3; D not certain. CDR3 length: 15 residues. Germline V gene data show CDR1 as GTSNPN and CDR2 as SVGIG (reference sequence). V was clipped by 0 bases and J by 0 bases, with 9 bases between them. The DNA for the CDR3 is TGTGCCTGGAGTGTAAGCATCCCCTCTGGAAACACCATATATTTT. It encodes CAWSVSIPSGNTIYF.

This chain connects TRBV5-4 to TRBJ2-7, with 11 bases fitting TRBD2. The V segment lost 9 bases and the J segment 3 bases; nucleotides outside the gene matches: 14. CDR3 length: 16 residues. CDR1 is SGHNT, CDR2 YYREEE, per germline (reference sequence). The CDR3 bases are TGTGCCACCCACTATGGGACTAGCGGAATAAACTACGAGCAGTACTTC. Its protein is CATHYGTSGINYEQYF.

J is TRBJ1-1 and V is TRBV27; no reliable D call. Germline V gene lookup returns CDR1 MNHEY and CDR2 SMNVEV (reference sequence). Trimming removed 3 bases from V and 1 base from J, with 15 bases in between. The CDR3 is made up of 16 amino acids. CDR3 in DNA: TGTGCCAGCAGTTTCGGGCGGGGAGTTGGGAACACTGAAGCTTTCTTT. It specifies CASSFGRGVGNTEAFF.

This clone was seen a single time. This chain joins TRBV5-1 and TRBJ1-3; 7 bases map to TRBD1. With 1 base clipped from V and 3 bases from J, the junction kept 10 bases outside the gene matches. Germline V gives CDR1 SGHRS, CDR2 YFSETQ. The CDR3 is 17 amino acids. The CDR3 nucleotides read TGCGCCAGCAGCTTGATACAGGGGAATTTGGGTGGAAACACCATATATTTT. It encodes CASSLIQGNLGGNTIYF.

This clone was observed a single time. The rearrangement uses TRBV5-6 and TRBJ1-2; D gene uncertain. V shed 4 bases and J shed 3 bases, with 16 bases lying between them. The CDR3 totals 15 residues. Germline V gene sequence: CDR1 SGHDT, CDR2 YYEEEE. CDR3 nucleotides: TGTGCCAGCAGCCCACTGAACGAGGTCTACTATGGCTACACCTTC. This sequence encodes CASSPLNEVYYGYTF.

CDR3 sequence: CASSILSGGVMNEQFF. The DNA of the CDR3 is TGTGCCAGTAGTATACTTTCGGGGGGGGTGATGAATGAGCAGTTCTTC. The rearrangement joins TRBV19 to TRBJ2-1; 8 positions match TRBD2. V shed 2 bases and J 7 bases; nucleotides not matched to a gene: 10. The CDR3 is 16 amino acids. CDR1 is LNHDA, CDR2 SQIVND, per germline (reference sequence).

The DNA for the CDR3 is TGTGCCAGCAGCTTAGGAGTACTAGTGGGCAATGAGCAGTTCTTC. Translated, it gives CASSLGVLVGNEQFF. The chain uses TRBV7-9 and TRBJ2-1, with D maybe TRBD2 (5 bases). V gave up 1 base and J gave up 6 bases, with 13 bases separating them. Germline CDR1 is SEHNR and CDR2 is FQNEAQ (reference sequence). This CDR3 comprises 15 residues.

V is TRBV4-3 and J is TRBJ2-7; weak D call: TRBD1 (5 bases). The CDR3 is 13 amino acids. Germline CDR1 LGHNA, CDR2 YSLEER. The germline V and J ends were trimmed by 4 bases and 2 bases, with 9 bases remaining between them. The CDR3 protein is CASSRGSTYEQYF. In DNA, the CDR3 is TGCGCCAGCAGCCGGGGCTCCACCTACGAGCAGTACTTC.

This clone was counted once. The CDR3 DNA reads as TGTGCCAGCAGTTACTCCCTCGGTTCGCACATTCAGTACTTC. Translated: CASSYSLGSHIQYF. This chain links TRBV6-5 with TRBJ2-4; D not certain. There are 14 residues in the CDR3. Germline values: CDR1 MNHEY, CDR2 SVGAGI. V lost 0 bases and J 8 bases, leaving 11 bases between the germline ends.

This chain joins TRBV30 and TRBJ1-1; 7 bases fit TRBD1. CDR3 length equals 13 residues. With V trimmed by 3 bases and J by 7 bases, 8 bases remained unmatched. Germline loops: CDR1 GTSNPN, CDR2 SVGIG (reference sequence). The CDR3 DNA reads TGTGCCTGGAGCCGACAGGGTAAGGGTGAAGCTTTCTTT. Translated: CAWSRQGKGEAFF.

As DNA, the CDR3 is TGTGCCAGCAGTTACTCTCAGACAGGGTCTAATTCACCCCTCCACTTT. It encodes CASSYSQTGSNSPLHF. This chain links TRBV6-5 with TRBJ1-6; the match to TRBD1 covers 7 bases. The ends lost 0 bases at V and 6 bases at J; junction bases unmatched: 5. The CDR3 loop spans 16 amino acids. Germline CDR1 MNHEY, CDR2 SVGAGI.

The chain joins TRBV6-1 to TRBJ1-1, with 9 bases fitting TRBD1. V shed 2 bases, J shed 6 bases, and the junction held 4 bases outside the gene matches. Per germline, CDR1 MNHNS and CDR2 SASEGT. The CDR3 length is 14 residues. The CDR3 DNA is TGTGCCAGCAGTGAAAGTAGGACAGGGGCTGAAGCTTTCTTT. It translates to CASSESRTGAEAFF.

This chain joins TRBV18 and TRBJ1-5; TRBD1 agrees at 7 bases. J lost 3 bases, V lost 4 bases, and 6 bases had no gene match. The CDR3 length is 15 residues. Germline lookup yields CDR1 KGHSH and CDR2 LQKENI. In DNA, the CDR3 is TGTGCCAGCTCACGAGGACAGGTGTCCAATCAGCCCCAGCATTTT. It codes for CASSRGQVSNQPQHF.